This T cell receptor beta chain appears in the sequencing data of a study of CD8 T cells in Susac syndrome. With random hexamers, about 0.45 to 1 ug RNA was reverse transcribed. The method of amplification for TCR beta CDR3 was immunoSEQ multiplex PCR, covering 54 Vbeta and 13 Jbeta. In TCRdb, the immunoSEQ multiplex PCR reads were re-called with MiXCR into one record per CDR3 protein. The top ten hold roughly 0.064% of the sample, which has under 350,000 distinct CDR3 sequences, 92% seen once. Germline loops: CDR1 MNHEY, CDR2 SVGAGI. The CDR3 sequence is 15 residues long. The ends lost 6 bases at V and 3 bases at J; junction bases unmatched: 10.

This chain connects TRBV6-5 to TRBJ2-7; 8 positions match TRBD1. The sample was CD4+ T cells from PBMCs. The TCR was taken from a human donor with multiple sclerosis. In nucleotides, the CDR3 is TGTGCCAGCAGCTCTCTGGGACAGGCTATCTACGAGCAGTACTTC. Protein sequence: CASSSLGQAIYEQYF.